Below, 11 T cell receptor beta chains from the same sample are listed, as sequenced in a study of T cells after yellow fever vaccination. From the 5' RACE reads, TCRdb called clonotypes with MiXCR, one entry per CDR3 protein. Of some 350,000 distinct CDR3 sequences in the sample, over 8% were seen once. Here the sequenced sample was PBMCs, taken on the day of the first yellow fever vaccination. These receptors were obtained from a man between 18 and 35 years old who received the YFV17D yellow fever vaccine.

In this sample, this clonotype turned up a few times. Given a much more abundant clone one base away, this may be a read error. The CDR3 loop is CASSYIDEQFF. The CDR3 DNA sequence: TGTGCCAGCAGTTACATCGATGAGCAGTTCTTC. This chain joins TRBV6-5 and TRBJ2-1, with D hard to call. Trimming removed 2 bases from V and 8 bases from J, with 4 bases in between. The V gene's germline CDR1 is MNHEY and CDR2 SVGAGI. This CDR3 comprises 11 residues.

This clonotype was counted only a few times. The rearrangement joins TRBV11-2 to TRBJ2-2, with D possibly matching TRBD2 (5 bases). The CDR3 consists of 14 residues. V was pared by 7 bases and J by 1 base, with 10 bases between. Germline CDR1 and CDR2: SGHAT and FQNNGV. CDR3 region: CASTSRGNTGELFF. In DNA form, the CDR3 reads TGTGCCAGCACCTCCCGGGGGAACACCGGGGAGCTGTTTTTT.

Ten or more counts support this clonotype. J is TRBJ1-5 and V is TRBV24-1; no firm D call. The CDR3 is made up of 16 amino acids. CDR1 is KGHDR, CDR2 SFDVKD, per germline. V was pared by 0 bases and J by 0 bases, with 8 bases between. The CDR3 region is CATSDLGLNSNQPQHF. The CDR3 DNA is TGTGCCACCAGTGATTTGGGGCTGAATAGCAATCAGCCCCAGCATTTT.

The chain recombines TRBV7-9 with TRBJ2-2; 12 nucleotides line up with TRBD1. V lost 4 bases, J lost 7 bases, and 10 bases stayed unmatched. This CDR3 comprises 17 residues. Germline CDR1 and CDR2: SEHNR and FQNEAQ (reference sequence). In DNA, the CDR3 is TGTGCCAGCAGCTCCGGGACAGGGGGCGAAATAAACGGGGAGCTGTTTTTT. Amino acids: CASSSGTGGEINGELFF.

This clonotype has only a few counts. The chain combines TRBV5-6 with TRBJ2-2; 8 bases map to TRBD1. Trimming took 3 bases from V and 5 from J; bases not matched to a gene: 12. Germline V gives CDR1 SGHDT, CDR2 YYEEEE. The CDR3 contains 17 residues. CDR3 sequence (DNA): TGTGCCAGCAGCTCAAATGGACAGGGTAGGAGGACCGGGGAGCTGTTTTTT. It is translated as CASSSNGQGRRTGELFF.

This chain uses TRBV7-3 with TRBJ2-3; D tentatively reads TRBD1 or TRBD2 (6 bases each). Deletions cut 1 base from V and 6 bases from J, with 11 bases between. The length of the CDR3 is 14 residues. CDR1 is SGHTA, CDR2 FQGTGA, per germline. The CDR3 reads CASSLSNGGDTQYF. Here the CDR3 DNA reads TGTGCCAGCAGCTTAAGTAACGGGGGCGATACGCAGTATTTT.

J is TRBJ2-7 and V is TRBV5-1; D gene ambiguous. Trimming removed 3 bases from V and 5 bases from J, with 18 bases in between. The CDR3 runs to 15 residues. The V gene's germline CDR1 is SGHRS and CDR2 YFSETQ. CDR3 DNA sequence: TGCGCCAGCAGCTACCGTGGGGTTTCCTTGGACGAGCAGTACTTC. This codes for CASSYRGVSLDEQYF.

The gene calls are TRBV6-5 and TRBJ2-3; 10 positions agree with TRBD2. The V segment lost 4 bases and the J segment 5 bases; nucleotides outside the gene matches: 3. Germline lookup yields CDR1 MNHEY and CDR2 SVGAGI. This CDR3 spans 14 amino acids. Written as DNA, the CDR3 is TGTGCCAGCAGTTCAGCGGGGGGGCGAGATACGCAGTATTTT. This gives the protein CASSSAGGRDTQYF.

A note on this clonotype: Sequence at one end of the junction differs from germline and may be a read error. The V and J genes are TRBV5-8 and TRBJ1-6, with D hard to call. Germline loops: CDR1 SGHTS, CDR2 YDEGEE. The CDR3 sequence is 14 residues long. CDR3 bases: TGTTCCAGCAGTCTCTACCCGGGGAATTCACCCCTCCACTTT. This encodes CSSSLYPGNSPLHF.

This clonotype was picked up a small number of times. This rearrangement joins TRBV20-1 to TRBJ1-1; D unclear. V dropped 5 bases and J dropped 10 bases, with 23 bases sitting between them. Germline CDR1 is DFQATT and CDR2 is SNEGSKA (reference sequence). This CDR3 spans 14 amino acids. In DNA form, the CDR3 reads TGCAGTGCTGTTGCCTACAGAGGTGACTATGGAGCTTTCTTT. This sequence encodes CSAVAYRGDYGAFF.

This clonotype came up a few times. J is TRBJ2-1 and V is TRBV7-9; 9 nucleotides match TRBD2. From germline, CDR1 is SEHNR and CDR2 FQNEAQ (reference sequence). The CDR3 loop spans 16 amino acids. J gave up 5 bases and V 5 bases, and 10 bases lay outside the gene matches. The CDR3 coding sequence is TGTGCCAGCAGCCAACCGCGGGGGGGCACCCACAATGAGCAGTTCTTC. This sequence encodes CASSQPRGGTHNEQFF.